Detailed here is one T cell receptor (beta chain). Which antigen it targets is not known. There are no base qualities to consult, and no much larger clone falls within one base. This entry comes from a study of blood T cell repertoires in COVID-19 (dated by TCRdb to about 2020). The study in broad terms: The collaborator samples originated in the United States, Italy and Spain and spanned the acute and convalescent phases of COVID-19. The material from the prospective study consisted of cDNA or gDNA derived from T cells, B-cell-depleted T cells, or PBMCs. Subjects who had been exposed to COVID-19, were actively infected with it, or had recovered from it provided the deeply sampled blood TCRbeta repertoires that made up the dataset. A freely available public database, intended as a resource for researchers studying the immune response to SARS-CoV-2, is where the repertoires were released. The samples were drawn from the first 160 participants of the ongoing ImmuneRACE study and from over 950 subjects provided by 6 global collaborators. A de-identified subject ID, COVID-19 status, age in years and sex were almost always included in the sample metadata. HLA class I and class II types, where available, came from metadata supplied by the sample provider rather than from assay-based typing.

TCRbeta CDR3 regions were amplified from genomic DNA by means of the immunoSEQ Assay, a bias-controlled multiplex PCR. Regarding the original processing steps: Nucleated cell counts per sample were estimated from amplification of reference gene primers within the assay. Sequence reads were collapsed and filtered to measure the absolute abundance of every unique TCRbeta CDR3 rearrangement. For each sample, productive Simpson clonality was calculated as the square root of Simpson's diversity index over productive rearrangements. TCRdb holds this immuneACCESS table with in-frame rearrangements only. Some clones are missing; in checked studies, unresolved V genes explain under half, and the rest has no known cause. The V and J calls and clone size were taken over from that table, and D and trimming were inferred from the DNA. This sample holds approximately 32,000 clones; 88% were observed only once. Around 4.9% of the sample goes to the ten largest clones.

Study-wide conclusions, independent of this receptor: The amount of clinical and demographic metadata varied by source and participant and was provided uncurated.

Whole blood was collected in K2EDTA tubes by collaborating institutions according to the institutions' own protocols. For TCRbeta analysis, collaborator samples were shipped as frozen whole blood, as isolated PBMCs, or as DNA extracted from either sample type. The CDR3 measures 16 amino acids from cysteine to phenylalanine. Just CDR3 DNA is preserved here, 48 bases in frame from base 1. The germline V gene encodes CDR1 SQVTM and CDR2 ANQGSEA. V is reduced by 3 bases and J by 3 bases, leaving a spacing of 20 bases between them. This sequence uses TRBV29-1 and TRBJ1-2; TRBD1 might be the D gene, on 5 matching bases. The TCR originated in a woman in her sixties or seventies with active COVID-19. The material sequenced was peripheral blood. The CDR3 protein is CSVDRGGRGNDYGYTF. The bases are TGCAGCGTTGATCGAGGTGGTAGGGGCAACGACTATGGCTACACCTTC.